The clone carrying this T cell receptor beta chain has a handful of counts. Antigen unknown. This sample is drawn from a study of response to subunit inactivated influenza vaccine. Findings and caveats of the study: New T cells are recruited in small numbers by each seasonal influenza vaccination, according to the authors' suggestion.

One entry per CDR3 protein, called by TCRdb with MiXCR from the RT-PCR reads. The table has about 780,000 distinct CDR3 sequences, approximately 17% seen once; the top ten hold approximately 10%. From germline, CDR1 is SGHAT and CDR2 FQDESV (reference sequence). The CDR3 loop spans 19 amino acids. V lost 1 base and J lost 2; bases outside the gene matches: 13. The sample here was PBMCs from blood, taken around 5 days after vaccination. This sequence joins TRBV11-1 and TRBJ2-1; 8 nucleotides agree with TRBD2. The source of this sequence is a man in his fifties or sixties who received an inactivated influenza vaccine. The DNA for the CDR3 is TGTGCCAGCAGCTTAGTAGGTGGGCGGGGGGATTCACCCTACAATGAGCAGTTCTTC. This sequence encodes CASSLVGGRGDSPYNEQFF. The variable domain in full, with the rest retrieved from reference TRBV11-1 and TRBJ2-1, is EAEVAQSPRYKITEKSQAVAFWCDPISGHATLYWYRQILGQGPELLVQFQDESVVDDSQLPKDRFSAERLKGVDSTLKIQPAELGDSAMYLCASSLVGGRGDSPYNEQFFGPGTRLTVL.